This TCR beta chain was recovered during a study of shared clonotypes between healthy human individuals. Only in-frame clones appear in the TCRdb table, and some are missing; sequencing was by immunoSEQ multiplex PCR. Of 2 million to 2.5 million clones listed, 90% to 95% were seen once; the top ten hold roughly 1.7%. Cells designated naive CD8 were CD45RO-negative and were positively selected for CCR7, with terminally differentiated effector memory CD45RA+ cells excluded. The CDR3 runs 13 residues. Germline CDR1 and CDR2: SGHTA and FQGNSA. With 5 bases removed from V and 2 bases from J, the gap between germline ends came to 7 bases.

The sequencing input was naive CD8+ T cells from PBMCs. The sequence derives from a man aged 18 to 35 in good health. Some clones in this sample may be carry-over from other donors' samples. The chain combines TRBV7-2 with TRBJ2-1; D gene ambiguous. The CDR3 sequence: CASSPRAYNEQFF. CDR3 DNA sequence: TGTGCCAGCAGCCCAAGGGCCTACAATGAGCAGTTCTTC.